This T cell receptor (beta chain) was retrieved from a study of read filtering for tumor transcriptome and immune sequencing (dated by TCRdb to the early 2020s). Broadly, across the study: The cohort consisted of approximately 17 male and roughly 13 female patients, with a mean age of about 66 years and an age range of about 40 to 85. By revised international staging, fewer than ten patients were R-ISS I, fewer than 20 were R-ISS II and about seven were R-ISS III. TCR repertoires obtained by targeted immune repertoire sequencing and by bulk whole-transcriptome sequencing performed on the same bone marrow samples were compared. Per sample, about 3.5 to 11 million TCR-region mapped reads were obtained with IR-seq, compared with only roughly 80 to 1,300 with RNA-seq. A main aim was a read-filtering strategy for immune repertoire data, specifically whether clonotypes supported by a single read should be removed. After DNase treatment, whole-transcriptome libraries were prepared using the TruSeq RNA Access Library Prep Kit. The full study reports these points: Single-read clonotypes made up 80% to 90% of clonotypes but only approximately 3.5% of total reads in IR-seq, compared with 65% to 75% of clonotypes and 44.6% of reads in RNA-seq. Removing single-read clonotypes increased the correlation between IR-seq and RNA-seq shared clonotype proportions. The sorted CD138-negative fraction was composed of a mixed bone marrow immune population rather than of purified T cells. Compared with RNA-seq, IR-seq captured clonotypes at much greater depth and more reliably, and a smaller IR-seq throughput was enough to identify most of the shared clonotypes.

This clonotype has ten or more counts. This receptor's antigen is unknown. Within one base of it there is no much larger clone, and no base qualities were kept. Starting from roughly 410 ng RNA, TCR libraries were constructed with the Immunoverse kit using molecular barcoded adaptors that cover the alpha/delta and beta/gamma chains. TCR library preparation was performed with the same RNA that was used for transcriptome sequencing. TCR libraries were sequenced on an Illumina HiSeq 4000 with 2 x 150 cycles. The authors processed their data as follows. With MiXCR, TCR reads were aligned to human V, D, J and C references and assembled into CDR3 clonotypes, with quality filtering and error correction included. Clonotype counts and gene usage diversity were analyzed with the tcR package in R. For inspection of raw mapping reads, RNA-seq reads were mapped by STAR aligner version 2.5.3a onto GRCh37 of the human genome. IR-seq fastq files were randomly downsampled with Seqtk 1.3 to test the effect of sequencing depth on detected clonotypes. Starting from the raw public reads, TCRdb applied fastp trimming at Q25, assembled clones with MiXCR and retained in-frame beta chains. Merged by CDR3 protein, the rows form single entries marked with the most common genes and DNA. TCRdb, rather than the study authors, made the V and J calls. Here the sample has tens of thousands of distinct CDR3 sequences; under 25% occur a single time. Roughly a sixth of the sample is in the top ten clones.

The trim is 0 bases for V and 5 bases for J, with a gap of 9 bases between the germline ends. Spanning cysteine to phenylalanine, the CDR3 consists of 14 amino acids. The retained sequence is limited to the CDR3, 42 bases, with the frame set at the first base. CDR1 SEHNR and CDR2 FQNEAQ are derived from the germline V gene (reference sequence). Every patient had bone marrow sampled at the time of active disease. Ficoll-Hypaque density gradient centrifugation was used to isolate the bone marrow mononuclear cells. CD138-negative cells were obtained by negative selection after labeling with CD138 magnetic microbeads on a MACS separator, removing myeloma plasma cells. Purity of the isolated cells was checked by flow cytometry on an Attune NxT using CD138 antibodies. TRIzol reagent was used to extract total RNA, and a NanoDrop spectrophotometer was used to quantify the extracted RNA. Paired RNA-seq and IR-seq were performed on each patient's CD138-negative bone marrow sample.

Source material: a population of CD138-negative cells sorted from bone marrow. This sample's cell subset or site label indicates: bone marrow mononuclear cells depleted of CD138+ plasma/myeloma cells by negative magnetic selection. This receptor chain uses TRBV7-9 and TRBJ2-3; no D gene call is confident. The receptor comes from a donor aged 40 or over with multiple myeloma. The CDR3 region has the sequence CASSLARSVDTQYF. The DNA reads as follows: TGTGCCAGCAGCTTAGCCCGCTCGGTAGATACGCAGTATTTT. Extended through the reference TRBV7-9 and TRBJ2-3 proteins, this CDR3 yields the full variable domain: DTGVSQNPRHKITKRGQNVTFRCDPISEHNRLYWYRQTLGQGPEFLTYFQNEAQLEKSRLLSDRFSAERPKGSFSTLEIQRTEQGDSAMYLCASSLARSVDTQYFGPGTRLTVL.